Below, 14 T cell receptor beta chains from the same sample are listed, as sequenced in a study of cytomegalovirus exposure and HLA in healthy donors. This PCR relied on a set of 60 Vbeta primers and 13 Jbeta primers. Sequencing used immunoSEQ multiplex PCR; TCRdb keeps in-frame clones, though not all of them. The table includes about 100,000 clones, around 69% detected once. The sample comprised PBMCs. These receptors came from a woman in her sixties or seventies in good health and CMV-seropositive.

This clone was seen a handful of times. J is TRBJ2-2 and V is TRBV6-1; 10 bases match TRBD1. The CDR3 is 14 residues long. Per germline, CDR1 MNHNS and CDR2 SASEGT. The V gene end was trimmed by 4 bases and the J gene end by 6 bases; junction bases not matched to a gene: 2. The chain's CDR3 is CASSAGTGAGELFF. As DNA, the CDR3 is TGTGCCAGCAGTGCCGGGACAGGGGCCGGGGAGCTGTTTTTT.

The V and J genes are TRBV7-2 and TRBJ2-7, with TRBD1 matching over 7 bases. Germline CDR1 and CDR2: SGHTA and FQGNSA. The V segment lost 5 bases and the J segment 2 bases; nucleotides outside the gene matches: 6. This CDR3 is built from 14 residues. This CDR3 is CASSRVTGAYEQYF. CDR3 bases: TGTGCCAGCAGCCGCGTTACAGGGGCCTACGAGCAGTACTTC.

The chain couples TRBV9 to TRBJ2-3; 8 positions agree with TRBD1. Losses at the gene ends were 4 bases for V and 3 bases for J; bases not matched to a gene: 4. The CDR3 is 14 residues long. Germline CDR1 and CDR2: SGDLS and YYNGEE. The CDR3 sequence is CASSPGQGTDTQYF. The CDR3, as DNA: TGTGCCAGCAGCCCCGGACAGGGAACAGATACGCAGTATTTT. Full variable domain (rest looked up from reference TRBV9 and TRBJ2-3): DSGVTQTPKHLITATGQRVTLRCSPRSGDLSVYWYQQSLDQGLQFLIQYYNGEERAKGNILERFSAQQFPDLHSELNLSSLELGDSALYFCASSPGQGTDTQYFGPGTRLTVL.

The chain combines TRBV7-9 with TRBJ2-3; TRBD2 matches at 8 bases. The CDR3 extends over 15 amino acids. Per germline, CDR1 SEHNR and CDR2 FQNEAQ (reference sequence). V lost 5 bases, J lost 6 bases, and 10 bases stayed unmatched. The CDR3 DNA reads as TGTGCCAGCAGCCATGTTGGCGGGGGGTCGGATACGCAGTATTTT. Translation gives CASSHVGGGSDTQYF.

V and J are TRBV6-6 and TRBJ2-7, with D maybe TRBD2 (6 bases). CDR1 and CDR2 from the germline V gene are MNHNY and SVGAGI (reference sequence). This CDR3 region has 14 residues. Trimming left V 6 bases short and J 2 bases short, with 14 bases between. This CDR3 reads CASRTLANAYEQYF. CDR3 in DNA: TGTGCCAGCAGGACACTAGCTAACGCCTACGAGCAGTACTTC.

The chain employs TRBV6-5 and TRBJ2-1; the D is unclear. There are 13 residues in the CDR3. In germline, CDR1 is MNHEY, CDR2 SVGAGI. Trimming left V 6 bases short and J 1 base short, with 7 bases between. Here the CDR3 reads CASSESSYNEQFF. CDR3 bases: TGTGCCAGCAGCGAGAGTTCCTACAATGAGCAGTTCTTC.

The chain couples TRBV2 to TRBJ1-6; D is ambiguous. Looked up from germline, CDR1 is SNHLY and CDR2 is FYNNEI. This CDR3 has 14 amino acids. The V gene lost 8 bases and the J gene lost 6 bases, with 14 bases spanning the gap. The CDR3 DNA follows: TGTGCCAGCTTACGGGATCAGATTAATTCACCCCTCCACTTT. Encoded protein: CASLRDQINSPLHF.

This clone was counted only a few times. V usage is TRBV6-1 and J usage is TRBJ1-2; D gene unclear. Looked up from germline, CDR1 is MNHNS and CDR2 is SASEGT. V lost 1 base and J lost 5, with 5 bases in between. The CDR3 is 12 residues long. CDR3 in amino acids: CASSEGGYGYTF. Here the CDR3 DNA reads TGTGCCAGCAGTGAAGGAGGGTATGGCTACACCTTC.

Concerning this clone: The junction departs from the called germline gene at one end, perhaps through a read error. As DNA, the CDR3 is TGTGCCACCAGCAGAGATCGGGAGACTAGGAACTTC. Translation: CATSRDRETRNF. V and J are TRBV15 and TRBJ2-5; D possibly corresponds to TRBD2 (6 bases). The CDR3 contains 12 residues. Germline loops: CDR1 LNHNV, CDR2 YYDKDF (reference sequence).

This chain uses TRBV5-1 with TRBJ2-7, with TRBD1 as a possible D gene (7 bases). V lost 0 bases to trimming and J lost 3 bases, with 13 bases between them. CDR1 SGHRS and CDR2 YFSETQ come from the germline V gene. The CDR3 is made up of 15 amino acids. The DNA for the CDR3 is TGCGCCAGCAGCTTGGGCAGGGGGGTAGTCTACGAGCAGTACTTC. Translating gives CASSLGRGVVYEQYF.

The J gene is TRBJ2-1, the V gene TRBV30, with TRBD2 matching 11 bases. The junction had 5 bases not matched to a gene; V was cut back by 5 bases and J by 5 bases. The CDR3 is 14 amino acids. Germline V gives CDR1 GTSNPN, CDR2 SVGIG (reference sequence). This chain's CDR3 is CAWGTSGRHNEQFF. Here the CDR3 DNA reads TGTGCCTGGGGTACTAGCGGGAGACACAATGAGCAGTTCTTC.

This clone was detected only once. The chain carries TRBV19 and TRBJ2-3, with TRBD2 as a possible D gene (6 bases). CDR1 is LNHDA and CDR2 is SQIVND in the germline V gene (reference sequence). The length of the CDR3 is 15 residues. Trimming stripped 3 bases from V and 1 base from J, with 11 bases between. CDR3 protein: CASSMTGEGTDTQYF. CDR3 coding DNA: TGTGCCAGTAGTATGACGGGAGAGGGCACAGATACGCAGTATTTT.

J is TRBJ1-4 and V is TRBV5-1; possibly TRBD1 for D (5 bases). The germline V gene encodes CDR1 SGHRS and CDR2 YFSETQ. Trimming removed 3 bases at V and 2 bases at J, with 8 bases between. CDR3 size: 14 residues. The chain's CDR3 is CASSSTDTNEKLFF. The CDR3 nucleotides read TGCGCCAGCAGCTCGACAGATACTAATGAAAAACTGTTTTTT.

This rearrangement joins TRBV6-5 to TRBJ2-7; 11 positions match TRBD2. V lost 9 bases to trimming and J lost 5 bases; unmatched junction nucleotides: 6. CDR3 length equals 13 residues. Per germline, CDR1 MNHEY and CDR2 SVGAGI. The CDR3 DNA reads as TGTGCCAGGCCGGGACTAGCGGCGGACGAGCAGTACTTC. Its protein product is CARPGLAADEQYF.